This is a list of T cell receptor beta chains from one sample in a study of blood T cell repertoires in COVID-19. Using immunoSEQ multiplex PCR, the repertoire was profiled, and TCRdb retains in-frame clones only, with some absent. The sample has roughly 380,000 clones, less than 85% seen once. Sequencing input: peripheral blood. Receptor source: a woman aged 18-29 years with acute or convalescent COVID-19. CDR3s leave out the opening cysteine and the closing phenylalanine or tryptophan. D genes are given only for firm matches. Not all rows give a size; the values are once, few, many and, for expanded clones, a class.

CDR3	D	J	V	size
AISGGSTDTQY	.	TRBJ2-3	TRBV10-3	.
ASRATGTGGYGYT	TRBD1	TRBJ1-2	TRBV6-5	.
ASSPTGYMNTEAF	TRBD1	TRBJ1-1	TRBV27	.
AWSFDSVRYGYT	.	TRBJ1-2	TRBV30	.
ASSLAGATYEQY	.	TRBJ2-7	TRBV27	.
ASSPLAEALNPRSGNTIY	.	TRBJ1-3	TRBV18	once
ASSHLRDRGEKLF	TRBD1	TRBJ1-4	TRBV6-5	.
ASSLAEAGRNSPLH	.	TRBJ1-6	TRBV13	.
ASSLPGQGFQPQH	TRBD1	TRBJ1-5	TRBV16	.
ATKLAGRSGELF	TRBD2	TRBJ2-2	TRBV24-1	.
ASRGTNWSNQPQH	.	TRBJ1-5	TRBV6-5	.
ASSPPGGGAQPQH	.	TRBJ1-5	TRBV18	.
ASSIRRGSQPQH	.	TRBJ1-5	TRBV19	.
ASRAPGLEDNEQF	.	TRBJ2-1	TRBV9	.
AWSVLDTNSPLH	.	TRBJ1-6	TRBV30	.
ASLPQRDNSPLH	.	TRBJ1-6	TRBV2	.
ASSDGSRNSYNEQF	.	TRBJ2-1	TRBV2	once
AISGEGRDYEQY	.	TRBJ2-7	TRBV10-3	.
ASSFLGTRDQPQH	.	TRBJ1-5	TRBV6-6	.
ASSLVSGIYNEQF	TRBD2	TRBJ2-1	TRBV27	.
ASAGPGSEQY	.	TRBJ2-7	TRBV5-1	.
ASSLLAGGGETQY	TRBD2	TRBJ2-5	TRBV11-3	.
ASSFSTGAYTEAF	TRBD1	TRBJ1-1	TRBV5-5	.
ASSAGQETQY	.	TRBJ2-5	TRBV10-2	.
AIGEGYNEQF	TRBD2	TRBJ2-1	TRBV10-3	.
ASSFGQYTEAF	.	TRBJ1-1	TRBV6-5	.
ASSRDSPSRGYT	.	TRBJ1-2	TRBV19	.
ASSPDRIGRGTEAF	.	TRBJ1-1	TRBV18	.
ASSQTAWQPQH	.	TRBJ1-5	TRBV2	.
ASGGPQH	.	TRBJ1-5	TRBV19	.
ATSRVGATGGNEQF	TRBD1	TRBJ2-1	TRBV15	.
ASSQVQEALSYEQY	.	TRBJ2-7	TRBV4-2	.
ASSQLELAGQRTYEQY	TRBD2	TRBJ2-7	TRBV4-1	.
ASSLGLQVLENYGYT	.	TRBJ1-2	TRBV13	.
SAAPLAGSTDTQY	TRBD2	TRBJ2-3	TRBV29-1	.
ASSDKSEWQGVTQPQH	TRBD1	TRBJ1-5	TRBV2	.
ASSRPWQGEGYT	TRBD1	TRBJ1-2	TRBV19	.
ASRGGSSGNTGELF	TRBD2	TRBJ2-2	TRBV11-2	.
ASSDGRLGSVEQF	.	TRBJ2-1	TRBV6-4	.
ASSSMAGSTDTQY	.	TRBJ2-3	TRBV27	.
ASGGPGAYNEQF	.	TRBJ2-1	TRBV10-1	few
ASSRSLGGYT	.	TRBJ1-2	TRBV6-2/TRBV6-3	.
ATSRDTRQGGEQY	.	TRBJ2-7	TRBV15	.
ASKGDSYEQY	.	TRBJ2-7	TRBV2	.